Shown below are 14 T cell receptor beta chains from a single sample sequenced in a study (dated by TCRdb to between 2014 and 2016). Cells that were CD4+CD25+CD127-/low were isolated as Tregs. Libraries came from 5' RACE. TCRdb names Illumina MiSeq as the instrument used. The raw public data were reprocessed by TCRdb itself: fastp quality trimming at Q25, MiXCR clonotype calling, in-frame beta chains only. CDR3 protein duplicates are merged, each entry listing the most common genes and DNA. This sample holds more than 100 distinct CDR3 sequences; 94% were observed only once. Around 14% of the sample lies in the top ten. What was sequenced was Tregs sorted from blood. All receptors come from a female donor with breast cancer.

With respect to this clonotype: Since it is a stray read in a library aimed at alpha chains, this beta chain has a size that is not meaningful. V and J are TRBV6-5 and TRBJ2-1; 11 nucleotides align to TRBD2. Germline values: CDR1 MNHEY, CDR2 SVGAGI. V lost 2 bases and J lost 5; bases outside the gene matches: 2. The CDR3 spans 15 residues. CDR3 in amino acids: CASSYGGLADNEQFF. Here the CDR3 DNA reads TGTGCCAGCAGTTACGGGGGACTAGCGGACAATGAGCAGTTCTTC.

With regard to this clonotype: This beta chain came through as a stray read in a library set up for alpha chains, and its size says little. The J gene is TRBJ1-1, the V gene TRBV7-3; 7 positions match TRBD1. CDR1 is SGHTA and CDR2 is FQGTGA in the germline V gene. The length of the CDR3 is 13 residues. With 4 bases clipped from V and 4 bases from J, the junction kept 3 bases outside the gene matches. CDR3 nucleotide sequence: TGTGCCAGCAGCTCTCAGGGGGGCACTGAAGCTTTCTTT. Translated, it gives CASSSQGGTEAFF.

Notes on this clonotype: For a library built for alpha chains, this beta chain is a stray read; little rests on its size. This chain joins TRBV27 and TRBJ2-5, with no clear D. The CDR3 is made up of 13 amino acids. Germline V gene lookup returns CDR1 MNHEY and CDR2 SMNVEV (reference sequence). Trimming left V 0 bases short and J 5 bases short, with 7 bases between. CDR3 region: CASSLSRRETQYF. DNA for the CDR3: TGTGCCAGCAGTTTATCCCGGCGGGAGACCCAGTACTTC.

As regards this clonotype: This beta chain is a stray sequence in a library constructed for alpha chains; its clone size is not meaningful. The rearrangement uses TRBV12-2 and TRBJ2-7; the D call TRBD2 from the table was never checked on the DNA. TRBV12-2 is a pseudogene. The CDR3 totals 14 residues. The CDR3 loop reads CASRRLAGAYEQYF. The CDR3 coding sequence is TGTGCAAGTCGCCGACTAGCGGGGGCTTACGAGCAGTACTTC.

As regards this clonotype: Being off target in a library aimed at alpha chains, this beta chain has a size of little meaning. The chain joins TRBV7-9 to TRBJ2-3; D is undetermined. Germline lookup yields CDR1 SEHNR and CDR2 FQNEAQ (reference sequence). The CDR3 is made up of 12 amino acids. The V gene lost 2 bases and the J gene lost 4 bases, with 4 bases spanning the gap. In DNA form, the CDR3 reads TGTGCCAGCAGCTTACGGGCAGATACGCAGTATTTT. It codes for CASSLRADTQYF. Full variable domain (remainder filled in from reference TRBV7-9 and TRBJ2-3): DTGVSQNPRHKITKRGQNVTFRCDPISEHNRLYWYRQTLGQGPEFLTYFQNEAQLEKSRLLSDRFSAERPKGSFSTLEIQRTEQGDSAMYLCASSLRADTQYFGPGTRLTVL.

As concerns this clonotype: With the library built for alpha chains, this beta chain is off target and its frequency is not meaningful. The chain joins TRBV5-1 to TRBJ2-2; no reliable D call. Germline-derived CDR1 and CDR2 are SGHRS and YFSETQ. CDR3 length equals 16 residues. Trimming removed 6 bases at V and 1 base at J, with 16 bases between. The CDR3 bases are TGCGCCAGCACCCCAGCAGGCACCCGGAACACCGGGGAGCTGTTTTTT. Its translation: CASTPAGTRNTGELFF.

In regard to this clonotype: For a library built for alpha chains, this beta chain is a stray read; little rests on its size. CDR3 amino acids: CASSVPGLGNNEQFF. DNA for the CDR3: TGTGCCAGCAGCGTCCCGGGACTAGGGAACAATGAGCAGTTCTTC. The chain links TRBV7-9 to TRBJ2-1; 8 positions agree with TRBD2. CDR3 length: 15 amino acids. Germline V gene lookup returns CDR1 SEHNR and CDR2 FQNEAQ (reference sequence). The trim removed 5 bases at V and 5 bases at J, leaving 8 bases unmatched.

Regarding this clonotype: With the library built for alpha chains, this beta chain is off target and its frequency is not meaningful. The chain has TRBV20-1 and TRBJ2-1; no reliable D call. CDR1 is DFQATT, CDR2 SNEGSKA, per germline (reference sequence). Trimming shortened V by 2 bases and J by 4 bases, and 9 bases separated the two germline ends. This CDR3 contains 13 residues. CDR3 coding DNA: TGCAGTGCTAGAATGCCAGAATACAATGAGCAGTTCTTC. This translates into CSARMPEYNEQFF.

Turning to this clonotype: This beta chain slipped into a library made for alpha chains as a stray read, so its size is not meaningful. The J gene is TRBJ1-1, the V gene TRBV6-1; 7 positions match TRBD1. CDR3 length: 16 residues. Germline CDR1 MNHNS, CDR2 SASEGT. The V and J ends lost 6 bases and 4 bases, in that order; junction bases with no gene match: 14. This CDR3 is CASSPDRVSLSTEAFF. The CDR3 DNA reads TGTGCCAGCAGCCCAGACAGGGTTTCTTTGAGCACTGAAGCTTTCTTT.

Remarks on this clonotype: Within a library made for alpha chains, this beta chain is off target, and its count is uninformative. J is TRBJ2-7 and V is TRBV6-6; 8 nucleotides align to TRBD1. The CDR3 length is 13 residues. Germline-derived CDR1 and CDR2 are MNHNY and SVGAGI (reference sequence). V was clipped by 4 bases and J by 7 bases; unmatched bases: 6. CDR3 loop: CASSWQGAGEQYF. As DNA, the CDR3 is TGTGCCAGCAGTTGGCAGGGGGCTGGAGAGCAGTACTTC.

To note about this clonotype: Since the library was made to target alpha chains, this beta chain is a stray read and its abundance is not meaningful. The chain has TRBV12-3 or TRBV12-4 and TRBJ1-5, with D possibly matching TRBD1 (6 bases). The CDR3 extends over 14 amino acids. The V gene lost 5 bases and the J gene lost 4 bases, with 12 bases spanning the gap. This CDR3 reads CASSTGTFNQPQHF. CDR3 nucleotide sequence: TGTGCCAGCAGTACTGGGACATTTAATCAGCCCCAGCATTTT.

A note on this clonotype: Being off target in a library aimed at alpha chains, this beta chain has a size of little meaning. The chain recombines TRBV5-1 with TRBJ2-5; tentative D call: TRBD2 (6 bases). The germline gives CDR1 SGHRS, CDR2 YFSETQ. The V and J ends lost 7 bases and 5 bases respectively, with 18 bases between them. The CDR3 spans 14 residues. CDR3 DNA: TGCGCCAGCGGTATCTCGGGTGGAGGGGAGACCCAGTACTTC. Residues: CASGISGGGETQYF.

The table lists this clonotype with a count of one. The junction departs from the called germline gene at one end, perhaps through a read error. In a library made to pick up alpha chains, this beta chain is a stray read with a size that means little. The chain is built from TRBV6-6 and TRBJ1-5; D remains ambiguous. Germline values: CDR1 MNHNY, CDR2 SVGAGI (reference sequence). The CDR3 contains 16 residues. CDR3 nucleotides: TGTGCCTGCAGTCCTCGGGCGCTTAGTTCGGATCAGCCCCAGCATTTT. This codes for CACSPRALSSDQPQHF.

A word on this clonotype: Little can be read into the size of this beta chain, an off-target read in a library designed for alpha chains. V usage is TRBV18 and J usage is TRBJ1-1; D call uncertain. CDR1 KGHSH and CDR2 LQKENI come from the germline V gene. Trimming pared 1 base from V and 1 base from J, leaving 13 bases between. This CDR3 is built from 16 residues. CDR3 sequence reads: CASSPRSKGSNTEAFF. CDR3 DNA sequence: TGTGCCAGCTCACCACGGTCTAAGGGCTCGAACACTGAAGCTTTCTTT.